Each of the 32 T cell receptor beta chains below was sequenced from the same sample in a study of sequential checkpoint blockade in melanoma. Treatment described: randomized to nivolumab then ipilimumab (arm A) or the reverse (arm B). Sequencing was performed with immunoSEQ multiplex PCR; in TCRdb, only in-frame clones are kept and a portion is missing. Here the sample spans roughly 16,000 clones, around two thirds being singletons. This material consisted of CD8+ T cells sorted from blood (inferred from file names), taken from a patient given nivolumab and ipilimumab in sequence. These receptors all stem from a human donor with melanoma.

This chain uses TRBV5-6 with TRBJ2-7, with D unresolved. The CDR3 extends over 13 amino acids. V was trimmed by 2 bases and J by 3 bases, leaving 9 bases between them. The germline V gene has CDR1 SGHDT and CDR2 YYEEEE. DNA for the CDR3: TGTGCCAGCAGCTTCGTCAGGAACTACGAGCAGTACTTC. Its translation is CASSFVRNYEQYF.

The chain combines TRBV9 with TRBJ1-2, with D hard to call. Trimming left V 4 bases short and J 7 bases short, with 17 bases between. Germline CDR1 SGDLS, CDR2 YYNGEE. This CDR3 contains 14 residues. CDR3 sequence reads: CASSPRSPIPGYTF. The CDR3 DNA sequence: TGTGCCAGCAGCCCGCGTAGTCCGATTCCTGGCTACACCTTC.

The chain recombines TRBV9 with TRBJ2-5; 12 nucleotides agree with TRBD2. After removal of 4 bases from V and 4 bases from J, the junction contained 2 bases not matched to a gene. CDR3 length: 14 amino acids. CDR1 and CDR2 (germline): SGDLS, YYNGEE. CDR3 amino acids: CASSPTSGGETQYF. For the CDR3, the DNA is TGTGCCAGCAGCCCGACTAGCGGGGGAGAGACCCAGTACTTC.

The V and J genes are TRBV6-6 and TRBJ2-5; TRBD1 agrees at 7 bases. With V trimmed by 6 bases and J by 4 bases, 14 bases remained unmatched. The CDR3 consists of 16 residues. The V gene's germline CDR1 is MNHNY and CDR2 SVGAGI (reference sequence). In DNA, the CDR3 is TGTGCCAGCAGACCCAATCCAGGGGGTTTGGGAGAGACCCAGTACTTC. It encodes CASRPNPGGLGETQYF.

The chain couples TRBV5-6 to TRBJ2-2; 12 bases map to TRBD2. The CDR3 length is 17 residues. J lost 4 bases, V lost 4 bases, and 8 bases had no gene match. The germline CDR1 and CDR2 sequences are SGHDT and YYEEEE. CDR3 amino acids: CASSAETSGGFTGELFF. CDR3 nucleotides: TGTGCCAGCAGCGCAGAGACTAGCGGGGGCTTCACCGGGGAGCTGTTTTTT.

This chain joins TRBV7-9 and TRBJ1-2; 7 positions match TRBD1. CDR3 length equals 17 residues. The V gene's germline CDR1 is SEHNR and CDR2 FQNEAQ (reference sequence). V gave up 5 bases and J gave up 2 bases; unmatched junction bases: 14. This chain's CDR3 is CASSPLRGRQSNYGYTF. CDR3 nucleotide sequence: TGTGCCAGCAGCCCCCTGAGGGGGCGACAATCCAACTATGGCTACACCTTC.

The V and J genes are TRBV27 and TRBJ1-5; 8 bases align to TRBD1. CDR3 size: 18 residues. From germline, CDR1 is MNHEY and CDR2 SMNVEV (reference sequence). V gave up 6 bases and J gave up 2 bases; unmatched junction bases: 15. CDR3 in amino acids: CASRQHGTGPGGNQPQHF. In DNA form, the CDR3 reads TGTGCCAGCAGACAACATGGGACAGGACCAGGCGGCAATCAGCCCCAGCATTTT.

This clone was observed a single time. The chain has TRBV15 and TRBJ2-1; 8 nucleotides align to TRBD2. V gave up 4 bases and J gave up 9 bases; unmatched junction bases: 2. This CDR3 is built from 12 residues. Germline V gene sequence: CDR1 LNHNV, CDR2 YYDKDF (reference sequence). The CDR3 reads CATSTAGGEQFF. The CDR3 nucleotides are TGTGCCACCAGCACCGCGGGGGGTGAGCAGTTCTTC.

This clone was recorded only once. The chain couples TRBV6-5 to TRBJ2-3; TRBD2 is a possible D gene (6 bases). Germline V lookup: CDR1 MNHEY, CDR2 SVGAGI. Trimming cost V 7 bases and J 4 bases, with 18 bases left between them. The length of the CDR3 is 15 residues. CDR3 in DNA: TGTGCCAGCACCAACGGAGGGACGGATGCAGATACGCAGTATTTT. Encoded protein: CASTNGGTDADTQYF.

The gene calls are TRBV4-1 and TRBJ2-3; TRBD1 matches at 8 bases. The junction had 12 bases not matched to a gene; V was cut back by 0 bases and J by 4 bases. CDR1 and CDR2 from the germline V gene are MGHRA and YSYEKL. The CDR3 sequence is 18 residues long. The CDR3 region has the DNA TGCGCCAGCAGCCAAGATGTCGTGGCAGGGGGCGCCTCAGATACGCAGTATTTT. Translation gives CASSQDVVAGGASDTQYF.

The J gene is TRBJ2-7, the V gene TRBV7-9; 7 bases agree with TRBD1. After removal of 4 bases from V and 4 bases from J, the junction contained 7 bases not matched to a gene. This CDR3 region has 14 residues. Germline V lookup: CDR1 SEHNR, CDR2 FQNEAQ (reference sequence). The CDR3 coding sequence is TGTGCCAGCAGCTCCAGAGACAGGGATTACGAGCAGTACGTC. Translation: CASSSRDRDYEQYV.

This chain connects TRBV5-4 to TRBJ2-1, with 8 bases lining up with TRBD1. Germline lookup yields CDR1 SGHNT and CDR2 YYREEE (reference sequence). The CDR3 consists of 14 residues. The V gene end was trimmed by 1 base and the J gene end by 7 bases; junction bases not matched to a gene: 4. The CDR3 bases are TGTGCCAGCAGCTTGAGCGACAGGGGAAATGAGCAGTTCTTC. It codes for CASSLSDRGNEQFF.

This clone was counted between two and nine times. V usage is TRBV6-5 and J usage is TRBJ2-2; TRBD1 matches at 11 bases. CDR3 length: 14 amino acids. The V and J ends lost 4 bases and 6 bases, in that order; junction bases with no gene match: 1. The germline V gene encodes CDR1 MNHEY and CDR2 SVGAGI. The CDR3 protein is CASSSGQGAGELFF. The CDR3 bases are TGTGCCAGCAGTTCGGGACAGGGGGCCGGGGAGCTGTTTTTT.

The chain is built from TRBV7-8 and TRBJ2-7; D may be TRBD2 (6 bases). Germline V gene data show CDR1 as SGHVS and CDR2 as FQNEAQ. V lost 8 bases and J lost 1, with 15 bases in between. There are 14 residues in the CDR3. CDR3 residues: CASRGESRSYEQYF. The CDR3 coding sequence is TGTGCCAGCCGCGGGGAGAGCCGGTCCTACGAGCAGTACTTC. The full variable domain, completed using reference TRBV7-8 and TRBJ2-7, is GAGVSQSPRYKVAKRGQDVALRCDPISGHVSLFWYQQALGQGPEFLTYFQNEAQLDKSGLPSDRFFAERPEGSVSTLKIQRTQQEDSAVYLCASRGESRSYEQYFGPGTRLTVT.

V and J are TRBV25-1 and TRBJ1-2, with D perhaps TRBD1 (5 bases). The CDR3 is made up of 14 amino acids. Germline-derived CDR1 and CDR2 are MGHDK and SYGVNS. V dropped 6 bases and J dropped 4 bases, with 15 bases sitting between them. The CDR3 loop reads CASSPMGGFYGYTF. The CDR3 DNA sequence: TGTGCCAGCAGCCCCATGGGGGGGTTCTATGGCTACACCTTC.

The rearrangement uses TRBV4-3 and TRBJ2-2, with 7 bases lining up with TRBD1. CDR1 is LGHNA, CDR2 YSLEER, per germline. Trimming cost V 0 bases and J 1 base; bases outside gene matches: 5. CDR3 length: 17 amino acids. This CDR3 reads CASSQESQGVNTGELFF. The CDR3 DNA reads TGCGCCAGCAGCCAAGAATCTCAGGGGGTGAACACCGGGGAGCTGTTTTTT.

The chain has TRBV7-9 and TRBJ2-7; tentative D call: TRBD2 (6 bases). The CDR3 is 15 residues long. Trimming removed 1 base from V and 5 bases from J, with 15 bases in between. Per the germline V gene, CDR1 is SEHNR and CDR2 is FQNEAQ (reference sequence). The CDR3: CASSLVFPTGDEQYF. The CDR3 bases are TGTGCCAGCAGCTTAGTTTTCCCGACGGGAGACGAGCAGTACTTC.

This chain uses TRBV10-2 with TRBJ2-5, with 10 bases identical to TRBD2. The CDR3 has 15 residues. CDR1 is WSHSY and CDR2 is SAAADI in the germline V gene. Germline trimming cut 7 bases from V and 1 base from J; bases unmatched to any gene: 6. In DNA form, the CDR3 reads TGCGCCAGCACCAGGACTAGCGGCCTCCAAGAGACCCAGTACTTC. This gives the protein CASTRTSGLQETQYF.

By sample share, this clone is medium-sized. CDR3 in DNA: TGTGCCAGCAGTTCCACGGTCCCCTGGCGGGGGGTTGCCTACGAGCAGTACGTC. It translates to CASSSTVPWRGVAYEQYV. The rearrangement links TRBV28 to TRBJ2-7; 8 bases line up with TRBD2. CDR1 and CDR2 (germline): MDHEN, SYDVKM. The ends lost 4 bases at V and 2 bases at J; junction bases unmatched: 16. This CDR3 comprises 18 residues.

The rearrangement uses TRBV10-3 and TRBJ2-7; D is undetermined. From germline, CDR1 is ENHRY and CDR2 SYGVKD. The germline V and J ends were trimmed by 3 bases and 1 base, with 13 bases remaining between them. This CDR3 comprises 15 residues. This CDR3 is CAISDSQRPSYEQYV. CDR3 bases: TGTGCCATCAGTGATAGCCAGAGACCATCCTACGAGCAGTACGTC.

In the case of this clone: One junction end does not reproduce the germline sequence, and a read error may be involved. V is TRBV5-3 and J is TRBJ2-7; the D gene is possibly TRBD2 (5 bases). TRBV5-3 carries the ORF label, with uncertain function. This CDR3 comprises 15 residues. The DNA for the CDR3 is TGCGCCAGCAGCCCAAAGGGAACAGCGGACTACGAGCAGTACTTC. Encoded protein: CASSPKGTADYEQYF.

This chain uses TRBV1 with TRBJ2-5; TRBD1, as called in the table, went unchecked against the DNA. TRBV1 is deemed a pseudogene. There are 16 residues in the CDR3. CDR3: CTSSQVGGPYQETQYF. CDR3 DNA: TGCACCAGCAGCCAAGTAGGGGGTCCGTACCAAGAGACCCAGTACTTC.

The genes are TRBV9 and TRBJ2-5, with 11 bases fitting TRBD2. Germline CDR1 SGDLS, CDR2 YYNGEE. This CDR3 region has 13 residues. With V trimmed by 7 bases and J by 5 bases, 4 bases remained unmatched. The CDR3 spells CASRGLAEETQYF. CDR3 in DNA: TGTGCCAGCCGGGGACTAGCGGAGGAGACCCAGTACTTC.

The rearrangement joins TRBV7-9 to TRBJ2-7; the D is unclear. Trimming took off 2 bases at V and 1 base at J, with 12 bases between the two ends. CDR3 size: 15 residues. Per germline, CDR1 SEHNR and CDR2 FQNEAQ (reference sequence). The CDR3 region has the DNA TGTGCCAGCAGCTTAACGCAGGCATATTCCTACGAGCAGTACTTC. This translates into CASSLTQAYSYEQYF.

This clone was detected a few times. Other DNA sequences in this sample translate to the same CDR3. This rearrangement joins TRBV14 to TRBJ2-1; tentatively, D is TRBD1 (6 bases). V lost 0 bases, J lost 0 bases, and 9 bases lay in between. This CDR3 spans 16 amino acids. Germline-derived CDR1 and CDR2 are SGHDN and FVKESK. CDR3 in DNA: TGTGCCAGCAGCCAAGAGACAGGTGACTCCTACAATGAGCAGTTCTTC. Translated, it gives CASSQETGDSYNEQFF. The entire variable domain, with the rest obtained from reference TRBV14 and TRBJ2-1, is as follows: EAGVTQFPSHSVIEKGQTVTLRCDPISGHDNLYWYRRVMGKEIKFLLHFVKESKQDESGMPNNRFLAERTGGTYSTLKVQPAELEDSGVYFCASSQETGDSYNEQFFGPGTRLTVL.

The rearrangement links TRBV15 to TRBJ2-3, with 7 bases lining up with TRBD2. V was clipped by 1 base and J by 2 bases; unmatched bases: 6. The CDR3 extends over 16 amino acids. CDR1 and CDR2 (germline): LNHNV, YYDKDF (reference sequence). CDR3 amino acids: CATSRGAGDFTDTQYF. The DNA of the CDR3 is TGTGCCACCAGCAGAGGGGCGGGGGATTTCACAGATACGCAGTATTTT.

The V and J genes are TRBV5-6 and TRBJ2-1; D possibly corresponds to TRBD1 (6 bases). The CDR3 extends over 16 amino acids. V was shortened by 0 bases and J by 1 base, with 11 bases between the two germline ends. Per germline, CDR1 SGHDT and CDR2 YYEEEE. CDR3 protein: CASSLALTGSYNEQFF. CDR3 DNA sequence: TGTGCCAGCAGCTTGGCTCTCACAGGGTCCTACAATGAGCAGTTCTTC.

The J gene is TRBJ1-1, the V gene TRBV7-2; 8 bases match TRBD1. V gave up 5 bases and J gave up 1 base; unmatched junction bases: 6. There are 15 residues in the CDR3. Per germline, CDR1 SGHTA and CDR2 FQGNSA. As DNA, the CDR3 is TGTGCCAGCAGCGTACGACAGGGGTCGAACACTGAAGCTTTCTTT. It is translated as CASSVRQGSNTEAFF.

V gene TRBV5-5 combines with J gene TRBJ1-1, with D unclear. There are 12 residues in the CDR3. Trimming took off 3 bases at V and 3 bases at J, with 6 bases between the two ends. CDR1 is SGHKS, CDR2 YYEKEE, per germline (reference sequence). CDR3 amino acids: CASSYVDTEAFF. CDR3 bases: TGTGCCAGCAGCTATGTCGACACTGAAGCTTTCTTT.

V usage is TRBV5-4 and J usage is TRBJ2-5, with 11 positions matching TRBD2. There are 17 residues in the CDR3. Germline CDR1 reads SGHNT; CDR2 reads YYREEE (reference sequence). The junction had 11 bases not matched to a gene; V was cut back by 3 bases and J by 4 bases. Here the CDR3 reads CASSSGLAGPVAETQYF. The CDR3 DNA sequence: TGTGCCAGCAGCTCTGGACTAGCGGGCCCTGTAGCAGAGACCCAGTACTTC.

This chain connects TRBV6-1 to TRBJ1-5, with TRBD1 as a possible D gene (6 bases). Germline CDR1 MNHNS, CDR2 SASEGT. V dropped 4 bases and J dropped 0 bases, with 13 bases sitting between them. The CDR3 covers 16 residues. CDR3 sequence reads: CASSGQVADSNQPQHF. As DNA, the CDR3 is TGTGCCAGCAGTGGACAGGTCGCCGATAGCAATCAGCCCCAGCATTTT.

The chain has TRBV4-3 and TRBJ2-3, with TRBD2 matching 13 bases. This CDR3 is 17 amino acids long. Unmatched junction bases numbered 8, after V lost 0 bases and J lost 8 bases. Looked up from germline, CDR1 is LGHNA and CDR2 is YSLEER. In DNA, the CDR3 is TGCGCCAGCAGCCAAGAACTAGCGGGGGGGCATGTGGGTACGCAGTATTTT. This translates into CASSQELAGGHVGTQYF.